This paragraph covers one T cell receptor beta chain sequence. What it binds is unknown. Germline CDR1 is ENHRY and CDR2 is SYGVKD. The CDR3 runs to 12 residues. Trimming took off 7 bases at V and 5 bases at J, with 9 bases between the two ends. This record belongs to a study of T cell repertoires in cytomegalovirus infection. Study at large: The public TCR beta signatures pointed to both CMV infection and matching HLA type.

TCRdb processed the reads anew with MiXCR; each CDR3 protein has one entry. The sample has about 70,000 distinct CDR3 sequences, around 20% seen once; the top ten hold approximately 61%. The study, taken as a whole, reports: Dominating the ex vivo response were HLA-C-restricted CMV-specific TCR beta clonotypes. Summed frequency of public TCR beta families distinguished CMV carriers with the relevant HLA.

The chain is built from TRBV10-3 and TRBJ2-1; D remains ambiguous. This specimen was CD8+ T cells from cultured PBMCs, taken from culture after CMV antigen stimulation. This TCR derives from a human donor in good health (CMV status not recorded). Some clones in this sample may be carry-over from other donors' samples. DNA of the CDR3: TGTGCCATCATAAGTAGGGACAATGAGCAGTTCTTC. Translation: CAIISRDNEQFF.